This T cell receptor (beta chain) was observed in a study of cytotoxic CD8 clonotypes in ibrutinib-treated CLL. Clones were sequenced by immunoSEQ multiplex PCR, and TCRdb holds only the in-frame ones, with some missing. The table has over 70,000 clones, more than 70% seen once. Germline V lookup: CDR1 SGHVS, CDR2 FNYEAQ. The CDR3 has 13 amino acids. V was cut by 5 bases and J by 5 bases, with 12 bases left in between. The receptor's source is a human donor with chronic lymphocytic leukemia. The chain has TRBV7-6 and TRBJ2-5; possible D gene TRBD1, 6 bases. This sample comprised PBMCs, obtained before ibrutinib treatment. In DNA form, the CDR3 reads TGTGCCAGCAGCCGAACAGGGTTGGAGACCCAGTACTTC. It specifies CASSRTGLETQYF.